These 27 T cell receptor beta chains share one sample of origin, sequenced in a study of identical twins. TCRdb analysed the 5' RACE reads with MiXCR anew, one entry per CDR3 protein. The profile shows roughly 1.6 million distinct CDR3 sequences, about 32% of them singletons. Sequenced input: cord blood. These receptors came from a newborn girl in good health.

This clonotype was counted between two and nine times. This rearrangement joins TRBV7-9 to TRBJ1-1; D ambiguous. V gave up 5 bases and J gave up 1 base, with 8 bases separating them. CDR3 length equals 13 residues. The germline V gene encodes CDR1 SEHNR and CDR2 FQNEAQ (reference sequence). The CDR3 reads CASSPWGNTEAFF. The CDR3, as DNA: TGTGCCAGCAGCCCATGGGGGAACACTGAAGCTTTCTTT. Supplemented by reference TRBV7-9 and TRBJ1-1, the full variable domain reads DTGVSQNPRHKITKRGQNVTFRCDPISEHNRLYWYRQTLGQGPEFLTYFQNEAQLEKSRLLSDRFSAERPKGSFSTLEIQRTEQGDSAMYLCASSPWGNTEAFFGQGTRLTVV.

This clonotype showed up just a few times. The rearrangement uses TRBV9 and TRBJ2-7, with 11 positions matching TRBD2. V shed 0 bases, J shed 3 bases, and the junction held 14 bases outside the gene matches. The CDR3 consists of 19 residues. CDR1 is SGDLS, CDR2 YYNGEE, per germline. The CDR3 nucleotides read TGTGCCAGCAGCGTAGGAGGTAGCGGGAGGGCCTTTCCCCTCTACGAGCAGTACTTC. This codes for CASSVGGSGRAFPLYEQYF. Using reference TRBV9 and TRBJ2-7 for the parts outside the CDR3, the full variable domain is DSGVTQTPKHLITATGQRVTLRCSPRSGDLSVYWYQQSLDQGLQFLIQYYNGEERAKGNILERFSAQQFPDLHSELNLSSLELGDSALYFCASSVGGSGRAFPLYEQYFGPGTRLTVT.

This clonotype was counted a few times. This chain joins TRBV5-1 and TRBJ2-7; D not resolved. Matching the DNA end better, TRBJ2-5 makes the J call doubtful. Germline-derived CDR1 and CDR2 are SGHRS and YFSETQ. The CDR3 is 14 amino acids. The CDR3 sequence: CASSPMDPEETQYF. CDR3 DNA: TGCGCCAGCAGCCCCATGGATCCAGAAGAGACCCAGTACTTC.

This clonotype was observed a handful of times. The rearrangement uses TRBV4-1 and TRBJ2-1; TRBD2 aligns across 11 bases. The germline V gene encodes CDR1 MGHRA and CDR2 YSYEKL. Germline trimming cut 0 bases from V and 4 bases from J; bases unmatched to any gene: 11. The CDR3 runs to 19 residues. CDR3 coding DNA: TGCGCCAGCAGCCAAGATCGAATTACTAGCGGGAGTGAGTACAATGAGCAGTTCTTC. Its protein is CASSQDRITSGSEYNEQFF.

CDR3 in amino acids: CASSSGQSRDTQYF. The CDR3 DNA follows: TGTGCCAGCAGCTCCGGACAAAGCAGGGATACGCAGTATTTT. This chain links TRBV6-5 with TRBJ2-3, with D maybe TRBD1 (5 bases). The CDR3 is made up of 14 amino acids. Germline V gene sequence: CDR1 MNHEY, CDR2 SVGAGI. Trimming shortened V by 6 bases and J by 6 bases, and 16 bases separated the two germline ends.

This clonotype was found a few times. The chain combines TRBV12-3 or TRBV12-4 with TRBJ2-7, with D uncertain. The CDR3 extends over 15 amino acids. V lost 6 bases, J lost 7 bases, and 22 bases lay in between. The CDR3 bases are TGTGCCAGCAGGTCCCTGGCGTCGGATTACAATGAGCAGTACTTC. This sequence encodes CASRSLASDYNEQYF.

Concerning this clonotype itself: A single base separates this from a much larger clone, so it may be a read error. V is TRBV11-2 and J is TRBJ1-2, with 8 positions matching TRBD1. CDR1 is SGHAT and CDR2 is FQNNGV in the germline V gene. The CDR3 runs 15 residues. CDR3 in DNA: TGTGCCAGCAGCTTAGACCGGACAGGGAACTGTGGCTACACCTTC. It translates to CASSLDRTGNCGYTF.

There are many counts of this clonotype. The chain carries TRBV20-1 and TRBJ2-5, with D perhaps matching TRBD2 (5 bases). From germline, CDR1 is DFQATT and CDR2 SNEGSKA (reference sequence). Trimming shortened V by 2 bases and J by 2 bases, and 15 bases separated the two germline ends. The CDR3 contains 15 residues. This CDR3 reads CSARPGSKSQETQYF. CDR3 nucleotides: TGCAGTGCTAGACCGGGAAGTAAGAGTCAAGAGACCCAGTACTTC.

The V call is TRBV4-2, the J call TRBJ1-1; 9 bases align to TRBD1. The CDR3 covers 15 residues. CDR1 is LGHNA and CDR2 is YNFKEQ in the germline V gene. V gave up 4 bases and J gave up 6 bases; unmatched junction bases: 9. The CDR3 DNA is TGTGCCAGCAGCCCCCGGGACAGGGTAGCGCCTGAAGCTTTCTTT. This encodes CASSPRDRVAPEAFF.

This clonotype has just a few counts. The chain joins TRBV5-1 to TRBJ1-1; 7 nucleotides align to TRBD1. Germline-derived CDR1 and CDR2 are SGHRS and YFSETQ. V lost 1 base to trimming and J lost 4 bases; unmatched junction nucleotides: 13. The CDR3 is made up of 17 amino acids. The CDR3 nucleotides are TGCGCCAGCAGCTTGCGTTCAGGGGGTTGGGTGATCACTGAAGCTTTCTTT. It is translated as CASSLRSGGWVITEAFF.

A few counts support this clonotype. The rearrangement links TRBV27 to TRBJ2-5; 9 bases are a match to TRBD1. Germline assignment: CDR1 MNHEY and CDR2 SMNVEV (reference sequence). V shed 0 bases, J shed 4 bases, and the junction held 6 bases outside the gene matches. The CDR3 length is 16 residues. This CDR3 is CASSLSTGGFGETQYF. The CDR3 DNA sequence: TGTGCCAGCAGTTTATCGACAGGGGGGTTTGGAGAGACCCAGTACTTC.

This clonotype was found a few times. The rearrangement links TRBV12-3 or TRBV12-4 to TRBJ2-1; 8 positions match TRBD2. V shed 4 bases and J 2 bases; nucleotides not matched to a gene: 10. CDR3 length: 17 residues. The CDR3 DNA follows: TGTGCCAGCAGTTACCGTGGTGGGACTAGGGCCTACAATGAGCAGTTCTTC. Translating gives CASSYRGGTRAYNEQFF.

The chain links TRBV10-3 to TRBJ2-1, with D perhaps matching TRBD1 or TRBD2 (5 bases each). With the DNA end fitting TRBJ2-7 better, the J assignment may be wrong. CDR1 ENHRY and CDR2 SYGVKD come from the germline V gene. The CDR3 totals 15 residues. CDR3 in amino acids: CAISAPGHSYNEQYF. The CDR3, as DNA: TGTGCCATCAGTGCCCCGGGGCACTCCTACAATGAGCAGTACTTC.

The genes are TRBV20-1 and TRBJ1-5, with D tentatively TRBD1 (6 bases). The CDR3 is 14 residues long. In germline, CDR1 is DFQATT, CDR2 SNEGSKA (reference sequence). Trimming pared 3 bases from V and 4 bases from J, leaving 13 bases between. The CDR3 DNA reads TGCAGTGCTAGTGGCAGGGGAAGAAATCAGCCCCAGCATTTT. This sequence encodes CSASGRGRNQPQHF.

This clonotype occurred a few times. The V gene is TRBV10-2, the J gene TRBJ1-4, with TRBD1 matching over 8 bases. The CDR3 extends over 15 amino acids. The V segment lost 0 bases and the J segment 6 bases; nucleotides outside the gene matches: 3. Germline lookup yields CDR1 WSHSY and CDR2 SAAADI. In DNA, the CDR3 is TGCGCCAGCAGTGAGTCGGGGACAGGCTATGAAAAACTGTTTTTT. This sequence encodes CASSESGTGYEKLFF.

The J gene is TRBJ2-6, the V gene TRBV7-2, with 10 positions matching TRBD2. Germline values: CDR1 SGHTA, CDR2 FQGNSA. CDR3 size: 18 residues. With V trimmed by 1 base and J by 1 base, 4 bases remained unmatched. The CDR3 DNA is TGTGCCAGCAGCTTAGATGCTAGCGGGGGTTCTGGGGCCAACGTCCTGACTTTC. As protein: CASSLDASGGSGANVLTF.

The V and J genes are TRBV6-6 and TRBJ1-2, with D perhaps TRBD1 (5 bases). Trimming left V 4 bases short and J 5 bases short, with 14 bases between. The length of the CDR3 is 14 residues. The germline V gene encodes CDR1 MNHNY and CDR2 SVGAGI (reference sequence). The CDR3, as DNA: TGTGCCAGCAGTTCTCCGGGGCAGTTTTATGGCTACACCTTC. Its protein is CASSSPGQFYGYTF.

CDR3 sequence reads: CSAWTEYNQPQHF. The CDR3 DNA is TGCAGTGCCTGGACAGAATACAATCAGCCCCAGCATTTT. The V gene is TRBV20-1, the J gene TRBJ1-5; TRBD1 is a possible D gene (6 bases). The CDR3 runs 13 residues. V lost 6 bases, J lost 3 bases, and 12 bases lay in between. CDR1 and CDR2 (germline): DFQATT, SNEGSKA (reference sequence).

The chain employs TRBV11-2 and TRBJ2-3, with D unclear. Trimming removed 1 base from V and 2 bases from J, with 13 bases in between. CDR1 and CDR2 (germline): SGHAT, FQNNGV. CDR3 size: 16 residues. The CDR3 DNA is TGTGCCAGCAGCTTAGGCAGGAAATCAAACACAGATACGCAGTATTTT. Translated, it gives CASSLGRKSNTDTQYF.

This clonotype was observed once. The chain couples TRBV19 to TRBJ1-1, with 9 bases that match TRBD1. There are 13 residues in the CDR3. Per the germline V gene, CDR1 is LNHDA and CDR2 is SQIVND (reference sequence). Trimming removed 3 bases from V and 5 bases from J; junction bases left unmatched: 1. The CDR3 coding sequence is TGTGCCAGTAGTATTGGGACAGGGACTGAAGCTTTCTTT. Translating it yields CASSIGTGTEAFF.

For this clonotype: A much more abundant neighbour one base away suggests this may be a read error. CDR3 region: CSASSGDRLYEQYF. The CDR3 DNA reads as TGCAGTGCTTCTTCTGGGGACAGACTCTACGAGCAGTACTTC. V and J are TRBV20-1 and TRBJ2-4; 7 bases line up with TRBD1. The DNA matches TRBJ2-7 better at its end, which makes the J call doubtful. The CDR3 is made up of 14 amino acids. From germline, CDR1 is DFQATT and CDR2 SNEGSKA (reference sequence).

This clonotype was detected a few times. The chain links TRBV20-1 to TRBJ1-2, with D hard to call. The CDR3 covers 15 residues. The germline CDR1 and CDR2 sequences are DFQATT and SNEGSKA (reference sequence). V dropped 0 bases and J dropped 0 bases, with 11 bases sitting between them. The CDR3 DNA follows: TGCAGTGCTAGAGAGTTAGAAAGGGCTAACTATGGCTACACCTTC. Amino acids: CSARELERANYGYTF.

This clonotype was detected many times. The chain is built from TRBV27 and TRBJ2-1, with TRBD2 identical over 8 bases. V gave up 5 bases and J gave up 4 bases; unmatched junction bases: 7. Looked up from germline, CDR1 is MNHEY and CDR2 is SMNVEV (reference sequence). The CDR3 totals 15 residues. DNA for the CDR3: TGTGCCAGCAGTCCCCGACTAGCGACGTACAATGAGCAGTTCTTC. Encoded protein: CASSPRLATYNEQFF.

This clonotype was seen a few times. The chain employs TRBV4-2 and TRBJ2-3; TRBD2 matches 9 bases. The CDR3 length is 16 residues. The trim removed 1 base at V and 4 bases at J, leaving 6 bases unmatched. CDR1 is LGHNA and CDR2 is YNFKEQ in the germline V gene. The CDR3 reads CASSQVISGGSDTQYF. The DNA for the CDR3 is TGTGCCAGCAGCCAAGTAATTAGCGGGGGTTCAGATACGCAGTATTTT.

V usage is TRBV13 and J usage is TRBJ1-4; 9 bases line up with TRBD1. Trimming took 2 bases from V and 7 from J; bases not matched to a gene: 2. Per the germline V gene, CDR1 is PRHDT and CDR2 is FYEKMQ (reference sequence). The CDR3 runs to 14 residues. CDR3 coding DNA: TGTGCCAGCAGCTTAATACAGGGGGCTGAAAAACTGTTTTTT. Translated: CASSLIQGAEKLFF.

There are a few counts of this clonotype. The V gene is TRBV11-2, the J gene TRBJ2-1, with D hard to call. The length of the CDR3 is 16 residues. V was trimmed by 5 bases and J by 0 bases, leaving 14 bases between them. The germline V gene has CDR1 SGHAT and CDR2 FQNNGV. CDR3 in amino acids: CASSRGRRTSYNEQFF. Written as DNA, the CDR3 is TGTGCCAGCAGCCGCGGAAGACGGACCTCCTACAATGAGCAGTTCTTC.

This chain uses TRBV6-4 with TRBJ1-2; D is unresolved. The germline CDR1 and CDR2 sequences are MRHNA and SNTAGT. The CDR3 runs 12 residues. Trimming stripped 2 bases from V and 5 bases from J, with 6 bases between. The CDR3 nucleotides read TGTGCCAGCAGTGACATGGGTTATGGCTACACCTTC. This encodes CASSDMGYGYTF.